These 15 T cell receptor beta chains came from one sample sequenced in a study of post-analysis software for immune sequencing data. Study-level findings and limits: About 5 TRBV segments were significantly more frequent in patients than in controls. TRBV5-6, TRBV5-1 and TRBV20-1 were among these segments.

For these TCRs, the target antigens are not known. The TCR beta cDNA libraries contained unique molecular identifiers. One entry per CDR3 protein, called by TCRdb with MiXCR from the PCR reads. The sample has roughly 650,000 distinct CDR3 sequences; around 64% are singletons. Source material: blood. These receptors were collected from a girl aged 2 to 10 with multiple sclerosis.

The rearrangement links TRBV20-1 to TRBJ2-4; a weak D match, TRBD2 (6 bases). Trimming removed 1 base at V and 13 bases at J, with 23 bases between. CDR3 length: 15 residues. The germline V gene has CDR1 DFQATT and CDR2 SNEGSKA (reference sequence). DNA for the CDR3: TGCAGTGCTAGAGCATCTACTAGCAGAGGGAGCTCCCAGTACTTC. It yields the protein CSARASTSRGSSQYF.

The J gene is TRBJ2-5, the V gene TRBV7-2; either TRBD1 or TRBD2 may supply D (5 bases each). The CDR3 sequence is 14 residues long. V was trimmed by 6 bases and J by 3 bases, leaving 14 bases between them. CDR1 and CDR2 from the germline V gene are SGHTA and FQGNSA. CDR3: CASSAGASKETQYF. CDR3 in DNA: TGTGCCAGCAGTGCCGGGGCCTCAAAAGAGACCCAGTACTTC. Supplemented by reference TRBV7-2 and TRBJ2-5, the full variable domain reads GAGVSQSPSNKVTEKGKDVELRCDPISGHTALYWYRQSLGQGLEFLIYFQGNSAPDKSGLPSDRFSAERTGGSVSTLTIQRTQQEDSAVYLCASSAGASKETQYFGPGTRLLVL.

The chain links TRBV25-1 to TRBJ2-5; TRBD1 aligns across 10 bases. J gave up 4 bases and V 4 bases, and 6 bases lay outside the gene matches. Per the germline V gene, CDR1 is MGHDK and CDR2 is SYGVNS. This CDR3 has 15 amino acids. This chain's CDR3 is CASSAKGQGRETQYF. Here the CDR3 DNA reads TGTGCCAGCAGTGCTAAGGGACAGGGGCGAGAGACCCAGTACTTC.

This clonotype showed up just a few times. The chain joins TRBV5-1 to TRBJ2-3; 13 bases are a match to TRBD2. V dropped 4 bases and J dropped 4; count of bases not matched to a gene: 6. The germline CDR1 and CDR2 sequences are SGHRS and YFSETQ. This CDR3 has 16 amino acids. The CDR3 region is CASSRGGLAGADTQYF. The CDR3 nucleotides are TGCGCCAGCAGCCGCGGAGGACTAGCGGGGGCAGATACGCAGTATTTT.

Comments on this clonotype: No conserved phenylalanine or tryptophan ends this CDR3, so it is likely a read error. The chain uses TRBV12-3 or TRBV12-4 and TRBJ2-3; D is ambiguous. Trimming left V 5 bases short and J 3 bases short, with 18 bases between. The CDR3 runs 16 residues. In nucleotides, the CDR3 is TGTGCCAGCAGTGGCGTCGGGCCCTGGGGAACAGATACGCAGTATTCT. Translation gives CASSGVGPWGTDTQYS.

The sample holds a few counts of this clonotype. The rearrangement uses TRBV7-3 and TRBJ1-1; D not resolved. The CDR3 has 14 amino acids. V shed 5 bases and J shed 1 base, with 11 bases lying between them. Germline lookup yields CDR1 SGHTA and CDR2 FQGTGA. The CDR3: CASSLLPGNTEAFF. The CDR3 nucleotides are TGTGCCAGCAGCCTCCTTCCGGGGAACACTGAAGCTTTCTTT.

CDR3: CSVLLAGRAQYF. As DNA, the CDR3 is TGCAGCGTCCTCTTAGCGGGGAGAGCGCAGTATTTT. The chain recombines TRBV29-1 with TRBJ2-3, with 8 nucleotides matching TRBD2. Germline lookup yields CDR1 SQVTM and CDR2 ANQGSEA. Germline trimming cut 6 bases from V and 10 bases from J; bases unmatched to any gene: 9. The CDR3 has 12 residues.

This clonotype was found once. The genes are TRBV20-1 and TRBJ2-1; weak D call: TRBD2 (5 bases). The CDR3 loop spans 15 amino acids. V lost 6 bases and J lost 5, with 20 bases in between. Germline-derived CDR1 and CDR2 are DFQATT and SNEGSKA (reference sequence). The CDR3: CSAPDPGLADNEQFF. CDR3 DNA: TGCAGTGCGCCAGACCCGGGGTTAGCAGACAATGAGCAGTTCTTC.

J is TRBJ2-3 and V is TRBV4-3, with 9 bases identical to TRBD2. The CDR3 covers 17 residues. With V trimmed by 0 bases and J by 0 bases, 4 bases remained unmatched. Germline assignment: CDR1 LGHNA and CDR2 YSLEER. The CDR3 region has the DNA TGCGCCAGCAGCCAAGAGCCGACTAGCGGTAGCACAGATACGCAGTATTTT. Amino acids: CASSQEPTSGSTDTQYF.

The table lists this clonotype with a few counts. The chain is built from TRBV20-1 and TRBJ2-3, with 8 bases that match TRBD1. Germline CDR1 reads DFQATT; CDR2 reads SNEGSKA (reference sequence). J lost 2 bases, V lost 0 bases, and 1 base had no gene match. This CDR3 spans 14 amino acids. The CDR3 is CSARDRGPTDTQYF. CDR3 bases: TGCAGTGCTAGAGACAGGGGGCCCACAGATACGCAGTATTTT.

The rearrangement uses TRBV6-6 and TRBJ1-2; TRBD1 might be the D (5 bases). The CDR3 covers 14 residues. Per germline, CDR1 MNHNY and CDR2 SVGAGI (reference sequence). The V end lost 4 bases, the J end lost 4 bases, and 13 bases lay between the germline ends. This CDR3 reads CASSSGTSAYGYTF. The CDR3 region has the DNA TGTGCCAGCAGTTCCGGGACTTCGGCCTATGGCTACACCTTC.

V usage is TRBV10-3 and J usage is TRBJ2-1, with 10 positions matching TRBD2. CDR3 length equals 14 residues. Trimming removed 4 bases from V and 9 bases from J; junction bases left unmatched: 6. CDR1 ENHRY and CDR2 SYGVKD come from the germline V gene. CDR3: CAISASGGNSEQFF. As DNA, the CDR3 is TGTGCCATCAGTGCTAGCGGGGGAAACAGTGAGCAGTTCTTC.

CDR3 in DNA: TGCAGCGTTGCACTAGCGGGAAGGACAGATACGCAGTATTTT. Encoded protein: CSVALAGRTDTQYF. This chain connects TRBV29-1 to TRBJ2-3; 10 nucleotides agree with TRBD2. The CDR3 is 14 amino acids. The germline gives CDR1 SQVTM, CDR2 ANQGSEA. V was pared by 4 bases and J by 3 bases, with 4 bases of the junction left unmatched.

This sequence joins TRBV15 and TRBJ2-3; no definite D call. V lost 0 bases, J lost 5 bases, and 6 bases lay in between. Germline values: CDR1 LNHNV, CDR2 YYDKDF (reference sequence). This CDR3 comprises 13 residues. The CDR3 coding sequence is TGTGCCACCAGCAGAGATTCAGGAGATACGCAGTATTTT. It is translated as CATSRDSGDTQYF.

The rearrangement uses TRBV12-3 or TRBV12-4 and TRBJ2-5, with 8 bases matching TRBD2. The J call could be wrong; TRBJ2-1 is a better fit for the DNA end. This CDR3 comprises 14 residues. The CDR3 DNA is TGTGCCAGCAGTTTGGCGGGGGGACAAGAGACCCAGTTCTTC. As protein: CASSLAGGQETQFF.